This entry is about one T cell receptor beta chain. Germline V gene lookup returns CDR1 WNHNN and CDR2 SYGVQD (reference sequence). This CDR3 contains 13 residues. V lost 0 bases and J lost 8, with 10 bases in between. This record comes from a study of cytomegalovirus exposure and HLA in healthy donors. Amplification used 60 Vbeta primers and 13 Jbeta primers. The method was immunoSEQ multiplex PCR; TCRdb's version includes in-frame clones alone and lacks a portion of them. This table has some 140,000 clones, roughly three quarters appearing once. This TCR was sampled from a middle-aged man in good health and CMV-seronegative. Material for sequencing was PBMCs. This chain connects TRBV10-1 to TRBJ1-2; D is possibly TRBD1 (6 bases). Written as DNA, the CDR3 is TGCGCCAGCAGTGAGTCGTGCAGGGGCGGCTACACCTTC. It codes for CASSESCRGGYTF.